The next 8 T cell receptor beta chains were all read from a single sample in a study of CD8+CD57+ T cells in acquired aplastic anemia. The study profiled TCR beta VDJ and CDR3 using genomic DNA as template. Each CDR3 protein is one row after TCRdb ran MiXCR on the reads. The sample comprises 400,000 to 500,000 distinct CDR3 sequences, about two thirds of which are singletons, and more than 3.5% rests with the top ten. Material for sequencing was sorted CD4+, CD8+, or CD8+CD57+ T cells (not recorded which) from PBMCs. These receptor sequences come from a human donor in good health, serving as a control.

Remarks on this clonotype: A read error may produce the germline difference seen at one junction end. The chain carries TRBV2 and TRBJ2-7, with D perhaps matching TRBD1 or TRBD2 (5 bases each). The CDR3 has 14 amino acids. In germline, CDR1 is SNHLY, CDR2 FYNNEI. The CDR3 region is CASRRGEDTYGHNF. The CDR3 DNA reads TGTGCCAGCAGGAGGGGAGAGGACACCTACGGCCACAACTTC.

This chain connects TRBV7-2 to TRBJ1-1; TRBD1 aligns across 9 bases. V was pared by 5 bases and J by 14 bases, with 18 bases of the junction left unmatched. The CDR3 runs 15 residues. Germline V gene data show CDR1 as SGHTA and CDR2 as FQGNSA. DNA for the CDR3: TGTGCCAGCAGCGAAGGACAGGGGACCGACGGCTACACCTTCTTT. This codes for CASSEGQGTDGYTFF.

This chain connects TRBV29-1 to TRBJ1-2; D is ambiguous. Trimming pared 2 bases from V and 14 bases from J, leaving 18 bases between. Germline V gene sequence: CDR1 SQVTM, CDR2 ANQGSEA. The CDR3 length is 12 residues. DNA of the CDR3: TGCAGCGTTGAATTAGTTGTGTACACTGAGACCTTC. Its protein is CSVELVVYTETF.

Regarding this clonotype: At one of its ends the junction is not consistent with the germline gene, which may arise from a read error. CDR3 region: CASSLGGGAGDF. The DNA of the CDR3 is TGTGCCAGCAGCTTGGGCGGAGGGGCTGGAGACTTC. The chain combines TRBV7-9 with TRBJ2-1, with D possibly TRBD2 on 6 matching bases. The CDR3 spans 12 residues. Looked up from germline, CDR1 is SEHNR and CDR2 is FQNEAQ (reference sequence).

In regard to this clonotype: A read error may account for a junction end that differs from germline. The CDR3 DNA reads TGTGCCAGCATTGTTGACAGAACTAATGAAAAGCTGTTTTTT. Its protein is CASIVDRTNEKLFF. The chain links TRBV2 to TRBJ1-4; D perhaps matches TRBD1 (5 bases). Germline-derived CDR1 and CDR2 are SNHLY and FYNNEI. The CDR3 extends over 14 amino acids.

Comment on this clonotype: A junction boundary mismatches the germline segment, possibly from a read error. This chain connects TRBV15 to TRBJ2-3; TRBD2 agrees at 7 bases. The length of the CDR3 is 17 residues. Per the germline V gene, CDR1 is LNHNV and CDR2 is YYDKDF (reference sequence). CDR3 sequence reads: CATSRGLASNSTATQYF. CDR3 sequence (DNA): TGTGCCACCAGCAGAGGACTAGCCAGCAATAGCACAGCTACGCAGTATTTT. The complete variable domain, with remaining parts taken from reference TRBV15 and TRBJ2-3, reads DAMVIQNPRYQVTQFGKPVTLSCSQTLNHNVMYWYQQKSSQAPKLLFHYYDKDFNNEADTPDNFQSRRPNTSFCFLDIRSPGLGDTAMYLCATSRGLASNSTATQYFGPGTRLTVL.

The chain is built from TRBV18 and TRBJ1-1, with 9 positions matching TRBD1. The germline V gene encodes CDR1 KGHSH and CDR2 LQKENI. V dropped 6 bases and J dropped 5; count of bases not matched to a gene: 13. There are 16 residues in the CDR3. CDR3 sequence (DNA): TGTGCCAGCTCTCAAGGACAGGGGACGCCGGGGACTGAAGCTTTCTTT. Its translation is CASSQGQGTPGTEAFF. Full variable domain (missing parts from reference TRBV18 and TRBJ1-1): NAGVMQNPRHLVRRRGQEARLRCSPMKGHSHVYWYRQLPEEGLKFMVYLQKENIIDESGMPKERFSAEFPKEGPSILRIQQVVRGDSAAYFCASSQGQGTPGTEAFFGQGTRLTVV.

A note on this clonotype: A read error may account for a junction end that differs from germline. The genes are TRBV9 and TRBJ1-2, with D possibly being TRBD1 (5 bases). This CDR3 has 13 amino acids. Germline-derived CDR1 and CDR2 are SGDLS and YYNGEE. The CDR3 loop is CASSVSGLVCEPF. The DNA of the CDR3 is TGTGCCAGCAGCGTGTCGGGACTAGTCTGCGAGCCGTTC.